This T cell receptor beta chain was observed in a study of shared clonotypes between healthy human individuals. Study-level background: Donor ages ranged 18 to 49 years: a couple of women, a few men.

Using immunoSEQ multiplex PCR, the repertoire was profiled, and TCRdb retains in-frame clones only, with some absent. The sample holds approximately 470,000 clones, 81% seen once. Trimming removed 7 bases at V and 2 bases at J, with 12 bases between. This CDR3 region has 13 residues. Looked up from germline, CDR1 is SGHRS and CDR2 is YFSETQ. Sequenced: PBMCs. The chain employs TRBV5-1 and TRBJ1-1; D is possibly TRBD1 (6 bases). The receptor was isolated from a middle-aged woman in good health. Some clones in this sample may be carry-over from other donors' samples. DNA for the CDR3: TGCGCCAGCGGACGGGGACAAAACACTGAAGCTTTCTTT. Amino acid sequence: CASGRGQNTEAFF. Complete variable domain (other parts from reference TRBV5-1 and TRBJ1-1): KAGVTQTPRYLIKTRGQQVTLSCSPISGHRSVSWYQQTPGQGLQFLFEYFSETQRNKGNFPGRFSGRQFSNSRSEMNVSTLELGDSALYLCASGRGQNTEAFFGQGTRLTVV.